These 8 T cell receptor beta chains share one sample of origin, sequenced in a study of regulatory T cells in long-lasting Graves disease (dated by TCRdb to the early 2020s). Receptor amplification or capture employed multiplex PCR. TCRdb names Illumina HiSeq 4000 as the instrument used. iRepertoire HTBI primers and Arm-PCR amplification of CDR3 regions were used to construct TCR beta libraries. Clones were called with MiXCR by TCRdb after fastp trimmed the public reads at Q25, and only in-frame beta chains were retained. Under each unique CDR3 protein, matching rows form one entry showing the most common genes and DNA. For this sample the table gives approximately 400,000 distinct CDR3 sequences, of which more than 13% were detected only once. The ten largest make up 16% of the sample. Per the publication, the time point label means: newly diagnosed GD, antithyroid drugs for less than 3 months. For both TCR sequencing and RNA sequencing, RNA was extracted from PBMCs in TRIzol.

These same records also appear under a second study, on T cells in Graves' hyperthyroidism and ophthalmopathy.

The source was peripheral blood mononuclear cells (PBMCs), collected at new diagnosis, from a patient treated with antithyroid drugs. Source of these receptors: a woman in her 30s with Graves disease. Donor details come from another sample of the same person, matched by shared clones.

The V gene is TRBV6-1, the J gene TRBJ2-1, with TRBD2 identical over 16 bases. V lost 6 bases and J lost 8; bases outside the gene matches: 7. The CDR3 covers 16 residues. The germline V gene encodes CDR1 MNHNS and CDR2 SASEGT. The CDR3 region is CASRGLAGGPVHEQFF. The CDR3 nucleotides are TGTGCCAGCAGGGGACTAGCGGGAGGGCCTGTCCATGAGCAGTTCTTC.

This clonotype was seen at least ten times. The chain carries TRBV28 and TRBJ1-5, with 11 bases aligning to TRBD1. After removal of 6 bases from V and 0 bases from J, the junction contained 7 bases not matched to a gene. Germline V gene sequence: CDR1 MDHEN, CDR2 SYDVKM. This CDR3 comprises 17 residues. CDR3 loop: CASRPGQGGYSNQPQHF. CDR3 nucleotides: TGTGCCAGCAGACCGGGACAGGGGGGATATAGCAATCAGCCCCAGCATTTT.

This clonotype was seen a handful of times. J is TRBJ2-1 and V is TRBV27; TRBD1 or TRBD2 may be the D gene (5 bases each). V lost 10 bases and J lost 12, with 25 bases in between. The CDR3 loop spans 14 amino acids. Germline CDR1 reads MNHEY; CDR2 reads SMNVEV (reference sequence). The CDR3 nucleotides read TGTGCCACCGCGCTAGGGACCAATACGCCACCGCAGTTCTTC. It specifies CATALGTNTPPQFF.

This clonotype occurred many times. The chain combines TRBV11-2 with TRBJ2-1; a weak D match, TRBD2 (7 bases). The CDR3 covers 17 residues. The ends were cut back, 8 bases at V and 3 bases at J, with 23 bases in the middle. Germline V gene data show CDR1 as SGHAT and CDR2 as FQNNGV. In DNA, the CDR3 is TGTGCCAGCTCCCTTAAGGGGGAGGGCCGGTTCTACAATGAGCAGTTCTTC. Translating gives CASSLKGEGRFYNEQFF.

This rearrangement joins TRBV18 to TRBJ2-1; 7 bases match TRBD2. Per germline, CDR1 KGHSH and CDR2 LQKENI. There are 16 residues in the CDR3. Unmatched junction bases numbered 14, after V lost 6 bases and J lost 6 bases. CDR3 nucleotide sequence: TGTGCCAGCTCTCCATTACGGAGCGGGATAACCAATGAGCAGTTCTTC. This gives the protein CASSPLRSGITNEQFF.

The chain links TRBV6-1 to TRBJ2-3; D unclear. Germline V gene lookup returns CDR1 MNHNS and CDR2 SASEGT. The ends were cut back, 8 bases at V and 3 bases at J, with 12 bases in the middle. The CDR3 contains 13 residues. As DNA, the CDR3 is TGTGCCAGCTTGAGGCAGCGAACAGATACGCAGTATTTT. Translating it yields CASLRQRTDTQYF.

The CDR3 DNA sequence: TGTGCCAGCAGCCCTAACAGGGGAGCTTACACTGAAGCTTTCTTT. Translation gives CASSPNRGAYTEAFF. V usage is TRBV7-9 and J usage is TRBJ1-1; 7 positions match TRBD1. The V gene end was trimmed by 5 bases and the J gene end by 3 bases; junction bases not matched to a gene: 9. Germline values: CDR1 SEHNR, CDR2 FQNEAQ (reference sequence). CDR3 size: 15 residues.

This clonotype has a handful of counts. V is TRBV2 and J is TRBJ2-1; the D call may be TRBD1 or TRBD2 (5 bases each). CDR1 and CDR2 from the germline V gene are SNHLY and FYNNEI. V lost 4 bases, J lost 0 bases, and 16 bases lay in between. This CDR3 contains 17 residues. This CDR3 is CASSASGAPSSYNEQFF. The DNA for the CDR3 is TGTGCCAGCAGTGCTTCCGGGGCTCCCAGCTCCTACAATGAGCAGTTCTTC.